This T cell receptor beta chain was identified in a study of T cell responses to AZD1222 COVID-19 vaccine. Study-level findings and limits: Increased Spike-specific TCR breadth and depth were observed after two AZD1222 doses. The donors showed a predominance of white British ancestry and of females, with possible underestimation of clonal diversity.

V lost 4 bases to trimming and J lost 2 bases; unmatched junction nucleotides: 6. The CDR3 spans 16 residues. In germline, CDR1 is SGHDT, CDR2 YYEEEE. A remark on this clone: Its specificity is not known.

Using immunoSEQ multiplex PCR, the repertoire was profiled, and TCRdb retains in-frame clones only, with some absent. The sample contains 140,000 to 150,000 clones, about 93% of which appear only once. The chain combines TRBV5-6 with TRBJ2-5; 12 bases line up with TRBD2. This sample comprised peripheral blood, obtained on day 0 of MenACWY control vaccination. This TCR came from an adult in good health. DNA for the CDR3: TGTGCCAGCAGCCCCGGACTAGCGGGACCTCAAGAGACCCAGTACTTC. Protein product: CASSPGLAGPQETQYF.